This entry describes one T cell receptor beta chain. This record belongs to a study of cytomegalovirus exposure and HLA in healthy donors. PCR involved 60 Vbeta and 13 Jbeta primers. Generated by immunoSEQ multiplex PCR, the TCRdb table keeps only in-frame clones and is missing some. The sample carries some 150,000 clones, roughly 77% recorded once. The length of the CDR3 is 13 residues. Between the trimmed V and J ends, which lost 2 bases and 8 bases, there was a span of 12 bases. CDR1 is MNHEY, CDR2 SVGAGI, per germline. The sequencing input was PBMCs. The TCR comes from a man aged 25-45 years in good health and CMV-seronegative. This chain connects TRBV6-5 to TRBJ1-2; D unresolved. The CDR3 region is CASSYGRERGYTF. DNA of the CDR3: TGTGCCAGCAGTTACGGGAGGGAGAGGGGCTACACCTTC.